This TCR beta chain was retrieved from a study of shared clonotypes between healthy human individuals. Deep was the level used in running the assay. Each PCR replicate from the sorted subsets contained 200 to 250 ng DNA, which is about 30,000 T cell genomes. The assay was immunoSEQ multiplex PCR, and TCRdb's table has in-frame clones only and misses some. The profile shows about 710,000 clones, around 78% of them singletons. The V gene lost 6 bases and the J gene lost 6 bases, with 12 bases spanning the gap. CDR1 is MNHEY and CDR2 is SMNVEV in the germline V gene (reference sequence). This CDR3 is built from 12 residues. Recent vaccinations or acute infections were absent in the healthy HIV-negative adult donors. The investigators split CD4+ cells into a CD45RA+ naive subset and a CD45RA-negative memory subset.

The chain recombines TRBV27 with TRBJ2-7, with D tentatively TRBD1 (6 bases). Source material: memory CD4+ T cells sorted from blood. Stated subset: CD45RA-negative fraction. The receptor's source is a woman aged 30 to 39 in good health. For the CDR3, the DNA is TGTGCCAGCAGCCTCCCCAGGGGCGAGCAGTACTTC. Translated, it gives CASSLPRGEQYF.